The 29 T cell receptor beta chains below come from one sample, sequenced in a study of blood T cell repertoires in COVID-19 (dated by TCRdb to 2018 to 2021). Libraries came from the immunoSEQ multiplex PCR assay. Drawn from immuneACCESS, this table holds only the in-frame rearrangements with V and J called that TCRdb kept. Clones are partly lost; checked studies trace under half to an unresolved V gene and leave the rest unexplained. For this sample the table gives over 150,000 clones, of which almost 85% were detected only once. The leading ten clones occupy about 2.5% of the sample. The sequenced sample consisted of peripheral blood. These receptors were collected from a woman of 80 years or more with COVID-19, enrolled during active disease.

The chain recombines TRBV7-3 with TRBJ1-5; D not resolved. V was trimmed by 5 bases and J by 2 bases, leaving 7 bases between them. The CDR3 extends over 13 amino acids. Per germline, CDR1 SGHTA and CDR2 FQGTGA. CDR3 in amino acids: CASSQDGNQPQHF. The CDR3 coding sequence is TGTGCCAGCAGCCAGGATGGCAATCAGCCCCAGCATTTT.

The chain combines TRBV5-1 with TRBJ2-7; D possibly corresponds to TRBD2 (6 bases). The CDR3 totals 15 residues. CDR1 SGHRS and CDR2 YFSETQ come from the germline V gene. Trimming removed 6 bases from V and 0 bases from J, with 16 bases in between. For the CDR3, the DNA is TGCGCCAGCAAAGAAGGACTAAGGTACTCCTACGAGCAGTACTTC. Translation gives CASKEGLRYSYEQYF. Based on the CDR3 plus reference TRBV5-1 and TRBJ2-7, the full variable domain is KAGVTQTPRYLIKTRGQQVTLSCSPISGHRSVSWYQQTPGQGLQFLFEYFSETQRNKGNFPGRFSGRQFSNSRSEMNVSTLELGDSALYLCASKEGLRYSYEQYFGPGTRLTVT.

This clone was counted once. The V gene is TRBV6-5, the J gene TRBJ2-5; 11 bases fit TRBD1. Unmatched junction bases numbered 6, after V lost 4 bases and J lost 5 bases. The CDR3 contains 15 residues. CDR1 MNHEY and CDR2 SVGAGI come from the germline V gene. The CDR3 DNA reads TGTGCCAGCAGTTGGTCGGGACAGGGGGAGGAGACCCAGTACTTC. Translating it yields CASSWSGQGEETQYF.

This chain joins TRBV6-2 or TRBV6-3 and TRBJ2-4; no reliable D call. Trimming took 2 bases from V and 9 from J, leaving 14 bases between them. The CDR3 contains 14 residues. Germline V gene data show CDR1 as MNHEY and CDR2 as SVGEGT. The CDR3 DNA follows: TGTGCCAGCAGTTACGGTGGCGGTTATGCCATTCAGTACTTC. Its protein is CASSYGGGYAIQYF.

There are a few counts of this clone. The chain couples TRBV20-1 to TRBJ2-5; D gene unclear. The CDR3 has 11 residues. Trimming stripped 6 bases from V and 8 bases from J, with 13 bases between. From germline, CDR1 is DFQATT and CDR2 SNEGSKA (reference sequence). CDR3 residues: CSAPRLGTQYF. Here the CDR3 DNA reads TGCAGTGCCCCGCGGCTAGGCACCCAGTACTTC.

This chain connects TRBV4-3 to TRBJ1-2; TRBD1 is a possible D gene (5 bases). The germline V gene has CDR1 LGHNA and CDR2 YSLEER. V lost 1 base and J 5 bases, leaving 20 bases between the germline ends. CDR3 length equals 17 residues. The CDR3 DNA reads as TGCGCCAGCAGCCAAGCGACAACGACGACAGCCCTATATGGCTACACCTTC. Translation gives CASSQATTTTALYGYTF.

The genes are TRBV7-2 and TRBJ2-7, with TRBD1 matching over 7 bases. The junction had 5 bases not matched to a gene; V was cut back by 3 bases and J by 3 bases. The CDR3 covers 14 residues. CDR1 is SGHTA and CDR2 is FQGNSA in the germline V gene. CDR3 DNA sequence: TGTGCCAGCAGCTTGGGACAGCCTCTCTACGAGCAGTACTTC. The encoded protein is CASSLGQPLYEQYF.

The chain is built from TRBV7-2 and TRBJ1-2; tentative D call: TRBD1 (6 bases). The CDR3 has 14 residues. CDR1 and CDR2 from the germline V gene are SGHTA and FQGNSA. The V end lost 3 bases, the J end lost 1 base, and 9 bases lay between the germline ends. In nucleotides, the CDR3 is TGTGCCAGCAGCTTGGACAGAGATAACTATGGCTACACCTTC. Protein sequence: CASSLDRDNYGYTF.

The chain employs TRBV18 and TRBJ2-7; TRBD1 agrees at 7 bases. With 1 base clipped from V and 6 bases from J, the junction kept 3 bases outside the gene matches. The CDR3 is 13 amino acids. The germline V gene has CDR1 KGHSH and CDR2 LQKENI. CDR3 DNA sequence: TGTGCCAGCTCACCACGAGGGACAGCCGAGCAGTACTTC. Amino acids: CASSPRGTAEQYF. The full variable domain, in which reference TRBV18 and TRBJ2-7 provide the parts outside the CDR3, is NAGVMQNPRHLVRRRGQEARLRCSPMKGHSHVYWYRQLPEEGLKFMVYLQKENIIDESGMPKERFSAEFPKEGPSILRIQQVVRGDSAAYFCASSPRGTAEQYFGPGTRLTVT.

The chain recombines TRBV6-5 with TRBJ1-4, with D possibly being TRBD1 (5 bases). Germline CDR1 is MNHEY and CDR2 is SVGAGI. With 10 bases removed from V and 2 bases from J, the gap between germline ends came to 14 bases. The CDR3 covers 14 residues. This CDR3 reads CATNKQDTNEKLFF. The CDR3 DNA is TGTGCCACCAACAAACAGGACACTAATGAAAAACTGTTTTTT.

This clone was seen a handful of times. The rearrangement links TRBV10-1 to TRBJ2-2; possibly TRBD2 for D (5 bases). In germline, CDR1 is WNHNN, CDR2 SYGVQD (reference sequence). V lost 4 bases to trimming and J lost 7 bases, with 7 bases between them. The CDR3 runs 12 residues. The CDR3 DNA reads TGCGCCAGCAGTGGAGGGATCGGGGAGCTGTTTTTT. Its translation is CASSGGIGELFF.

V is TRBV7-3 and J is TRBJ1-2; D is unclear. CDR1 SGHTA and CDR2 FQGTGA come from the germline V gene. The CDR3 sequence is 15 residues long. V was clipped by 0 bases and J by 6 bases, with 14 bases between them. The CDR3 loop is CASSLTFDGLDGYTF. For the CDR3, the DNA is TGTGCCAGCAGCTTAACGTTTGATGGGCTGGATGGCTACACCTTC.

The chain joins TRBV2 to TRBJ2-7; 8 bases line up with TRBD1. Germline V gene lookup returns CDR1 SNHLY and CDR2 FYNNEI. The V segment lost 5 bases and the J segment 5 bases; nucleotides outside the gene matches: 11. The CDR3 sequence is 15 residues long. The CDR3 is CASSYRDRSGDEQYF. The CDR3 DNA sequence: TGTGCCAGCAGTTACCGGGACAGGTCCGGGGACGAGCAGTACTTC.

The rearrangement joins TRBV6-5 to TRBJ2-7; 9 nucleotides align to TRBD1. CDR1 and CDR2 (germline): MNHEY, SVGAGI. The CDR3 has 14 amino acids. After removal of 10 bases from V and 0 bases from J, the junction contained 7 bases not matched to a gene. CDR3 DNA sequence: TGTGCCACCGGGAACAGGGGGCGCTCCTACGAGCAGTACTTC. Its protein is CATGNRGRSYEQYF.

This clone turned up a few times. The J gene is TRBJ1-5, the V gene TRBV3-1 (or the pseudogene TRBV3-2); no reliable D call. The CDR3 has 14 residues. Germline V gene lookup returns CDR1 LGHDT and CDR2 YNNKEL (reference sequence). Trimming removed 1 base from V and 7 bases from J, with 11 bases in between. In DNA form, the CDR3 reads TGTGCCAGCAGCCAAGGACTGGAGCGGCAGCCCCAGCATTTT. Its translation is CASSQGLERQPQHF.

The chain recombines TRBV18 with TRBJ1-2; 8 nucleotides agree with TRBD1. The CDR3 is made up of 16 amino acids. J gave up 2 bases and V 2 bases, and 7 bases lay outside the gene matches. CDR1 is KGHSH, CDR2 LQKENI, per germline. CDR3 in DNA: TGTGCCAGCTCACCATCAGCAGGGGGCGAAAACTATGGCTACACCTTC. Amino acids: CASSPSAGGENYGYTF.

The chain links TRBV30 to TRBJ2-5, with TRBD2 matching over 12 bases. Germline CDR1 is GTSNPN and CDR2 is SVGIG (reference sequence). The trim removed 4 bases at V and 5 bases at J, leaving 8 bases unmatched. This CDR3 contains 15 residues. The CDR3: CAWKSRLAGGETQYF. In DNA, the CDR3 is TGTGCCTGGAAAAGCCGGCTAGCGGGGGGGGAGACCCAGTACTTC.

The chain couples TRBV19 to TRBJ1-1, with D perhaps matching TRBD1 (6 bases). The V gene's germline CDR1 is LNHDA and CDR2 SQIVND (reference sequence). The CDR3 sequence is 13 residues long. V lost 6 bases and J 5 bases, leaving 13 bases between the germline ends. The CDR3 is CASRGTFLTEAFF. The CDR3 nucleotides read TGTGCCAGTAGAGGGACATTCTTGACTGAAGCTTTCTTT.

The V and J genes are TRBV29-1 and TRBJ2-3; 7 bases fit TRBD1. This CDR3 contains 15 residues. V was pared by 4 bases and J by 0 bases, with 7 bases of the junction left unmatched. Germline V gene sequence: CDR1 SQVTM, CDR2 ANQGSEA. This CDR3 reads CSVGGGDSSTDTQYF. CDR3 nucleotides: TGCAGCGTTGGAGGGGGCGATTCTAGCACAGATACGCAGTATTTT.

This chain connects TRBV21-1 to TRBJ2-1; the D segment call TRBD1 is taken from the table without a DNA check. TRBV21-1 is a pseudogene locus. This CDR3 region has 16 residues. The CDR3 DNA reads TGTGCCAGCAGCAAAGCGCTGACAGGTCCCGGGGATGAGCAGTTCTTC. It specifies CASSKALTGPGDEQFF.

The rearrangement links TRBV10-3 to TRBJ2-3, with 12 bases aligning to TRBD2. The ends lost 5 bases at V and 1 base at J; junction bases unmatched: 7. This CDR3 has 17 amino acids. In germline, CDR1 is ENHRY, CDR2 SYGVKD. The CDR3 loop is CAISTRLAGDGTDTQYF. The CDR3, as DNA: TGTGCCATCAGTACCAGACTAGCGGGGGATGGCACAGATACGCAGTATTTT.

The V gene is TRBV6-5, the J gene TRBJ2-7; D may be TRBD1 (5 bases). The V end lost 3 bases, the J end lost 4 bases, and 13 bases lay between the germline ends. The CDR3 runs to 14 residues. CDR1 is MNHEY and CDR2 is SVGAGI in the germline V gene. For the CDR3, the DNA is TGTGCCAGCAGTTATCGCAGGGTGAGGTACGAGCAGTACTTC. Amino acid sequence: CASSYRRVRYEQYF.

The chain has TRBV27 and TRBJ2-2, with TRBD2 as a possible D gene (7 bases). Germline V gene data show CDR1 as MNHEY and CDR2 as SMNVEV (reference sequence). The CDR3 sequence is 15 residues long. V was clipped by 7 bases and J by 6 bases, with 18 bases between them. CDR3 bases: TGTGCCAGCACAAGAACTAGGGGGAGGGCCGGGGAGCTGTTTTTT. The encoded protein is CASTRTRGRAGELFF.

Notes on this clone: One end of the junction varies from germline; a read error may be responsible. The CDR3: CASRRRQGGIQLQHF. Here the CDR3 DNA reads TGTGCCAGCAGGCGAAGACAGGGGGGGATCCAGCTCCAGCATTTT. The rearrangement links TRBV6-5 to TRBJ1-5, with 9 nucleotides matching TRBD1. The CDR3 consists of 15 residues. Germline-derived CDR1 and CDR2 are MNHEY and SVGAGI.

The genes are TRBV5-1 and TRBJ2-7; a possible D gene is TRBD1 (6 bases). CDR1 SGHRS and CDR2 YFSETQ come from the germline V gene. CDR3 length: 16 amino acids. The V gene lost 0 bases and the J gene lost 1 base, with 14 bases spanning the gap. The CDR3 sequence: CASSLAGDKVSYEQYF. For the CDR3, the DNA is TGCGCCAGCAGCTTGGCCGGGGACAAGGTATCCTACGAGCAGTACTTC.

The chain employs TRBV10-3 and TRBJ2-1; 15 positions match TRBD2. This CDR3 comprises 18 residues. Losses at the gene ends were 6 bases for V and 7 bases for J; bases not matched to a gene: 13. Looked up from germline, CDR1 is ENHRY and CDR2 is SYGVKD. This CDR3 reads CAIRRGLAGGTVGNEQFF. The CDR3 nucleotides read TGTGCCATCAGAAGGGGACTAGCGGGAGGAACGGTCGGGAATGAGCAGTTCTTC.

The rearrangement uses TRBV3-1 (or the pseudogene TRBV3-2) and TRBJ1-1, with TRBD1 matching 7 bases. This CDR3 has 16 amino acids. The germline gives CDR1 LGHDT, CDR2 YNNKEL (reference sequence). The ends lost 4 bases at V and 6 bases at J; junction bases unmatched: 14. The CDR3 reads CASSPRDSSRGAEAFF. The CDR3 coding sequence is TGTGCCAGCAGCCCCCGGGACAGCTCTCGGGGCGCTGAAGCTTTCTTT.

The CDR3, as DNA: TGTGCTAGTGGTTTGGTACTACACAGGGTGGGGGAGACCCAGTACTTC. It codes for CASGLVLHRVGETQYF. The V call is TRBV12-5, the J call TRBJ2-5, with a tentative D call TRBD1 (6 bases). Looked up from germline, CDR1 is LGHNT and CDR2 is FRNRAP. This CDR3 is 16 amino acids long. The ends were cut back, 0 bases at V and 5 bases at J, with 16 bases in the middle.

This clone appeared a single time. The V call is TRBV7-2, the J call TRBJ2-5; 7 bases map to TRBD2. CDR3 length equals 13 residues. Germline-derived CDR1 and CDR2 are SGHTA and FQGNSA. With V trimmed by 7 bases and J by 9 bases, 11 bases remained unmatched. CDR3 in DNA: TGTGCCAGCACCGCCCCGGGGAGGGTGTCCCAGTACTTC. Residues: CASTAPGRVSQYF.